This TCR beta chain was captured by sequencing in a study of CD8+CD57+ T cells in acquired aplastic anemia. Study context: Sorted CD4+ and CD8+ cells gave an average of roughly 3.2 ug of DNA.

Genomic DNA, the template, was used for profiling of the TCR beta VDJ and CDR3. TCRdb called the reads again in MiXCR, with one record for every CDR3 protein. This table holds around 180,000 distinct CDR3 sequences, less than 60% found once. The V and J ends lost 4 bases and 4 bases respectively, with 18 bases between them. Germline assignment: CDR1 SGDLS and CDR2 YYNGEE. CDR3 size: 16 residues. At least ten counts were recorded for this clonotype. Flow cytometry had shown expanded CD8+CD57+ cells in the patients chosen for sequencing. The sequence was collected from a human donor with aplastic anemia. The source material was sorted CD4+, CD8+, or CD8+CD57+ T cells (not recorded which) from PBMCs. This chain joins TRBV9 and TRBJ2-1, with a possible D match to TRBD2 (5 bases). DNA for the CDR3: TGTGCCAGCAGCCGTACCGGGCCGAGGGCTTACAATGAGCAGTTCTTC. Its translation: CASSRTGPRAYNEQFF.